Presented here are 24 T cell receptor beta chains from one specimen sequenced in a study of cytomegalovirus exposure and HLA in healthy donors. The PCR was carried out with 60 Vbeta primers and 13 Jbeta primers. Sequenced by immunoSEQ multiplex PCR; TCRdb stores in-frame clones only, minus some. The sample shows tens of thousands of clones, 60% to 80% of them seen only once. Specimen: PBMCs. These receptors were collected from a woman in her twenties or thirties in good health and CMV-seronegative.

In this sample, this clone turned up a few times. This chain connects TRBV4-1 to TRBJ1-5; D is perhaps TRBD1 (5 bases). V lost 0 bases and J lost 4, with 10 bases in between. The germline gives CDR1 MGHRA, CDR2 YSYEKL. The CDR3 has 15 residues. The DNA of the CDR3 is TGCGCCAGCAGCCAAGATTCCAGGGAAAATCAGCCCCAGCATTTT. Protein: CASSQDSRENQPQHF.

The V call is TRBV7-6, the J call TRBJ2-7, with 8 positions matching TRBD2. J lost 5 bases, V lost 1 base, and 4 bases had no gene match. The germline V gene encodes CDR1 SGHVS and CDR2 FNYEAQ. The CDR3 spans 14 residues. CDR3 protein: CASSLGGRSDEQYF. In nucleotides, the CDR3 is TGTGCCAGCAGCTTAGGCGGGAGGTCCGACGAGCAGTACTTC.

The chain uses TRBV5-6 and TRBJ1-6; D not resolved. V lost 1 base, J lost 0 bases, and 8 bases lay in between. This CDR3 is built from 16 residues. The germline gives CDR1 SGHDT, CDR2 YYEEEE. This CDR3 reads CASSLMRDSYNSPLHF. DNA for the CDR3: TGTGCCAGCAGCTTGATGAGGGACTCCTATAATTCACCCCTCCACTTT.

DNA of the CDR3: TGTGCCAGCAGTTACTCACTCCAGGCCACCCGCGAGCAGTACTTC. It is translated as CASSYSLQATREQYF. The chain combines TRBV6-5 with TRBJ2-7; D uncertain. CDR1 and CDR2 from the germline V gene are MNHEY and SVGAGI. This CDR3 spans 15 amino acids. V was trimmed by 0 bases and J by 6 bases, leaving 15 bases between them.

This clone has just a few counts. V is TRBV7-6 and J is TRBJ1-4; 7 bases line up with TRBD1. The V and J ends lost 4 bases and 8 bases, in that order; junction bases with no gene match: 10. Germline V gene lookup returns CDR1 SGHVS and CDR2 FNYEAQ. CDR3 size: 15 residues. The CDR3 protein is CASSSGQRGWEKLFF. The CDR3 region has the DNA TGTGCCAGCAGCTCGGGACAGAGGGGTTGGGAAAAACTGTTTTTT.

J is TRBJ2-1 and V is TRBV2; 14 bases map to TRBD2. Germline CDR1 is SNHLY and CDR2 is FYNNEI. The CDR3 contains 17 residues. The V gene end was trimmed by 7 bases and the J gene end by 7 bases; junction bases not matched to a gene: 12. The CDR3 nucleotides are TGTGCCAGCAAAAGACTAGCGGGGGGGCCGGTAAATAATGAGCAGTTCTTC. This codes for CASKRLAGGPVNNEQFF.

The V call is TRBV12-5, the J call TRBJ2-5, with D unclear. Germline V gene sequence: CDR1 LGHNT, CDR2 FRNRAP. The CDR3 length is 13 residues. V was pared by 0 bases and J by 5 bases, with 7 bases between. The CDR3 loop is CASGLVLGETQYF. The CDR3 DNA reads as TGTGCTAGTGGTTTGGTTCTCGGGGAGACCCAGTACTTC.

About this clone itself: An end of the junction differs from the germline gene, which may be a read error. The genes are TRBV2 and TRBJ2-7; D possibly corresponds to TRBD1 (7 bases). This CDR3 contains 14 residues. Germline assignment: CDR1 SNHLY and CDR2 FYNNEI. CDR3 amino acids: CASSEASRGVAQYF. The CDR3 nucleotides read TGTGCCAGCAGCGAAGCGTCCAGGGGGGTTGCGCAGTACTTC.

This clone has a handful of counts. The rearrangement joins TRBV5-4 to TRBJ2-7; no reliable D call. The V end lost 0 bases, the J end lost 3 bases, and 13 bases lay between the germline ends. Germline CDR1 is SGHNT and CDR2 is YYREEE (reference sequence). The CDR3 loop spans 15 amino acids. Here the CDR3 DNA reads TGTGCCAGCAGCTTGGGAGCGAGTTTGGTCTACGAGCAGTACTTC. Protein: CASSLGASLVYEQYF.

The chain combines TRBV10-1 with TRBJ2-5, with D perhaps TRBD2 (7 bases). CDR3 length: 15 residues. The germline V and J ends were trimmed by 2 bases and 4 bases, with 14 bases remaining between them. Per the germline V gene, CDR1 is WNHNN and CDR2 is SYGVQD (reference sequence). The CDR3 sequence: CASSEISGGLETQYF. In nucleotides, the CDR3 is TGCGCCAGCAGTGAGATTTCGGGGGGCCTAGAGACCCAGTACTTC.

The chain couples TRBV19 to TRBJ2-7; D possibly corresponds to TRBD1 (6 bases). The germline V gene has CDR1 LNHDA and CDR2 SQIVND (reference sequence). V was trimmed by 6 bases and J by 3 bases, leaving 15 bases between them. This CDR3 has 14 amino acids. The CDR3 protein is CASSLKQGYYEQYF. DNA of the CDR3: TGTGCCAGTAGCTTGAAACAGGGATACTACGAGCAGTACTTC. Complete variable domain (other parts from reference TRBV19 and TRBJ2-7): DGGITQSPKYLFRKEGQNVTLSCEQNLNHDAMYWYRQDPGQGLRLIYYSQIVNDFQKGDIAEGYSVSREKKESFPLTVTSAQKNPTAFYLCASSLKQGYYEQYFGPGTRLTVT.

This sequence joins TRBV5-1 and TRBJ2-3; 9 bases agree with TRBD1. Germline CDR1 is SGHRS and CDR2 is YFSETQ. Germline trimming cut 2 bases from V and 6 bases from J; bases unmatched to any gene: 7. The CDR3 length is 15 residues. The CDR3 DNA sequence: TGCGCCAGCAGCTTCCCGGGACAGGGATCTGATACGCAGTATTTT. Protein product: CASSFPGQGSDTQYF.

In its sample, this clone was seen a few times. V gene TRBV2 combines with J gene TRBJ2-6, with TRBD2 matching 7 bases. Unmatched junction bases numbered 2, after V lost 3 bases and J lost 3 bases. Germline CDR1 SNHLY, CDR2 FYNNEI. This CDR3 is built from 15 residues. CDR3 residues: CASSEREGGANVLTF. The DNA of the CDR3 is TGTGCCAGCAGTGAGAGGGAGGGTGGGGCCAACGTCCTGACTTTC.

The gene calls are TRBV28 and TRBJ1-4, with unresolved D. This CDR3 region has 14 residues. The germline V gene has CDR1 MDHEN and CDR2 SYDVKM. V was shortened by 3 bases and J by 8 bases, with 13 bases between the two germline ends. In DNA, the CDR3 is TGTGCCAGCAGTTTGCTTCGGGGAGGAGAAAAACTGTTTTTT. Its protein is CASSLLRGGEKLFF.

This clone was counted a few times. The chain uses TRBV7-8 and TRBJ2-1; no firm D call. Germline V gene lookup returns CDR1 SGHVS and CDR2 FQNEAQ. The CDR3 covers 16 residues. Trimming shortened V by 1 base and J by 2 bases, and 12 bases separated the two germline ends. CDR3 protein: CASSLERIKTYNEQFF. CDR3 DNA sequence: TGTGCCAGCAGCTTAGAGAGGATAAAGACCTACAATGAGCAGTTCTTC.

The chain joins TRBV7-2 to TRBJ1-2; D uncertain. V was trimmed by 2 bases and J by 8 bases, leaving 15 bases between them. The CDR3 consists of 14 residues. Germline V gene sequence: CDR1 SGHTA, CDR2 FQGNSA. Here the CDR3 reads CASSLNPGVGGYTF. In nucleotides, the CDR3 is TGTGCCAGCAGCTTAAATCCCGGGGTGGGGGGCTACACCTTC.

The rearrangement links TRBV4-3 to TRBJ2-2; TRBD1 matches at 7 bases. The trim removed 1 base at V and 3 bases at J, leaving 2 bases unmatched. This CDR3 is built from 15 residues. Germline-derived CDR1 and CDR2 are LGHNA and YSLEER. CDR3 coding DNA: TGCGCCAGCAGCCAAGTTGACAGGGACACCGGGGAGCTGTTTTTT. This translates into CASSQVDRDTGELFF.

The chain has TRBV5-1 and TRBJ2-1, with TRBD2 identical over 9 bases. The CDR3 has 15 amino acids. The ends lost 2 bases at V and 9 bases at J; junction bases unmatched: 9. Germline values: CDR1 SGHRS, CDR2 YFSETQ. CDR3 loop: CASSFASGIEGEQFF. The CDR3 DNA is TGCGCCAGCAGCTTTGCTAGCGGGATCGAGGGTGAGCAGTTCTTC.

The gene calls are TRBV4-2 and TRBJ2-2; 11 bases match TRBD1. Germline CDR1 and CDR2: LGHNA and YNFKEQ. This CDR3 region has 18 residues. V shed 1 base, J shed 0 bases, and the junction held 4 bases outside the gene matches. CDR3 loop: CASSQAGQGATNTGELFF. In nucleotides, the CDR3 is TGTGCCAGCAGCCAAGCTGGACAGGGGGCCACGAACACCGGGGAGCTGTTTTTT.

To note about this clone: The same CDR3 arises from other DNA sequences in this sample as well. The chain is built from TRBV29-1 and TRBJ2-6; 9 nucleotides match TRBD1. The J segment lost 0 bases and the V segment lost 5 bases, leaving 5 bases of the junction unmatched. This CDR3 spans 16 amino acids. Germline assignment: CDR1 SQVTM and CDR2 ANQGSEA. CDR3 in amino acids: CSVSGQGASGANVLTF. In DNA form, the CDR3 reads TGCAGCGTTTCGGGACAGGGAGCCTCTGGGGCCAACGTCCTGACTTTC.

V usage is TRBV10-3 and J usage is TRBJ2-7, with 7 nucleotides matching TRBD1. V was pared by 6 bases and J by 5 bases, with 4 bases of the junction left unmatched. Germline V CDR1 and CDR2: ENHRY, SYGVKD. The CDR3 loop spans 12 amino acids. The CDR3 spells CAISRDRDEQYF. CDR3 nucleotide sequence: TGTGCCATCAGCCGAGACAGGGACGAGCAGTACTTC.

This clone was seen a handful of times. This sequence joins TRBV11-2 and TRBJ2-5; 8 bases map to TRBD1. The CDR3 is made up of 14 amino acids. The germline gives CDR1 SGHAT, CDR2 FQNNGV. Trimming cost V 5 bases and J 4 bases; bases outside gene matches: 6. In DNA, the CDR3 is TGTGCCAGCAGCCTCCAGGGGGCGCGAGAGACCCAGTACTTC. This codes for CASSLQGARETQYF.

The chain recombines TRBV19 with TRBJ2-2; TRBD2 aligns across 11 bases. The CDR3 covers 15 residues. V was clipped by 6 bases and J by 3 bases; unmatched bases: 3. Germline V CDR1 and CDR2: LNHDA, SQIVND (reference sequence). CDR3 coding DNA: TGTGCCAGTAGGGATAGCGGGAGGGACACCGGGGAGCTGTTTTTT. Translation: CASRDSGRDTGELFF.

The table lists this clone with a few counts. The chain recombines TRBV4-3 with TRBJ2-2; D may be TRBD1 (6 bases). CDR1 and CDR2 (germline): LGHNA, YSLEER. The CDR3 totals 16 residues. The germline V and J ends were trimmed by 4 bases and 5 bases, with 17 bases remaining between them. CDR3 loop: CASSLLQGVSTGELFF. DNA of the CDR3: TGCGCCAGCAGCCTCTTACAGGGAGTATCGACCGGGGAGCTGTTTTTT.